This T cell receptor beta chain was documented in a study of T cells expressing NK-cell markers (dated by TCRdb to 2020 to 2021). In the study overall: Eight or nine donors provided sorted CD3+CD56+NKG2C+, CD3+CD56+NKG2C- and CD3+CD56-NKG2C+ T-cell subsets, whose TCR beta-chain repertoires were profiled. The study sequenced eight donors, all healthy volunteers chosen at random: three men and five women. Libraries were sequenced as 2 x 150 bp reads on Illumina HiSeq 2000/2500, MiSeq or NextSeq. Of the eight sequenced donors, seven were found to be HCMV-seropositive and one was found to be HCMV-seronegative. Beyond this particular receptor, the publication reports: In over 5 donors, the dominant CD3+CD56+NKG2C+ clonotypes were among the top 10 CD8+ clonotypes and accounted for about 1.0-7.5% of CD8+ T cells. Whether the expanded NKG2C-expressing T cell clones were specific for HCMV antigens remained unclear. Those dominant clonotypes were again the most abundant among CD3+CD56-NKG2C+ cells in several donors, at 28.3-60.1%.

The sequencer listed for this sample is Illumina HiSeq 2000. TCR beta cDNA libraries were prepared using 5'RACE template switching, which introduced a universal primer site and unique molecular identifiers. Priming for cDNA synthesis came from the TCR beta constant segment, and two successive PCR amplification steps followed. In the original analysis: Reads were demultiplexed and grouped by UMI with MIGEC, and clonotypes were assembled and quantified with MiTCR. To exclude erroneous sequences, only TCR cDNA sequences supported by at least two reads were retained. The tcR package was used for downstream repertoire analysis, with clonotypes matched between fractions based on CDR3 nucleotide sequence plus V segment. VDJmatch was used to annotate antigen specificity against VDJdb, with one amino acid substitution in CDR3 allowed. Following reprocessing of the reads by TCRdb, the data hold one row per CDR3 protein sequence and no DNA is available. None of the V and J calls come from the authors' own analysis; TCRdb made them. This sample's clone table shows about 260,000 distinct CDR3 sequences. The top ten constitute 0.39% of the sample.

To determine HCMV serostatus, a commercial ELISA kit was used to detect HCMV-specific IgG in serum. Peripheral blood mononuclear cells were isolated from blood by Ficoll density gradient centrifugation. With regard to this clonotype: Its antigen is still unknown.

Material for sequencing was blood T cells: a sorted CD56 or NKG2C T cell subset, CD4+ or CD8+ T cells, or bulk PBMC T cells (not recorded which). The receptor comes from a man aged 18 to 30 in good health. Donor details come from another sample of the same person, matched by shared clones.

Here the CDR3 is given as CASSPEAGLVREQFF. The receptor chain draws on TRBV7-8 and TRBJ2-1; TCRdb calls TRBD2, which cannot be checked without DNA. CDR1 and CDR2, looked up from the germline V gene, are SGHVS and FQNEAQ. From its cysteine to its phenylalanine, the CDR3 spans 15 amino acids. The DNA sequence is not available. The CDR3 plus the reference TRBV7-8 and TRBJ2-1 genes for the other parts give the full variable domain: GAGVSQSPRYKVAKRGQDVALRCDPISGHVSLFWYQQALGQGPEFLTYFQNEAQLDKSGLPSDRFFAERPEGSVSTLKIQRTQQEDSAVYLCASSPEAGLVREQFFGPGTRLTVL.